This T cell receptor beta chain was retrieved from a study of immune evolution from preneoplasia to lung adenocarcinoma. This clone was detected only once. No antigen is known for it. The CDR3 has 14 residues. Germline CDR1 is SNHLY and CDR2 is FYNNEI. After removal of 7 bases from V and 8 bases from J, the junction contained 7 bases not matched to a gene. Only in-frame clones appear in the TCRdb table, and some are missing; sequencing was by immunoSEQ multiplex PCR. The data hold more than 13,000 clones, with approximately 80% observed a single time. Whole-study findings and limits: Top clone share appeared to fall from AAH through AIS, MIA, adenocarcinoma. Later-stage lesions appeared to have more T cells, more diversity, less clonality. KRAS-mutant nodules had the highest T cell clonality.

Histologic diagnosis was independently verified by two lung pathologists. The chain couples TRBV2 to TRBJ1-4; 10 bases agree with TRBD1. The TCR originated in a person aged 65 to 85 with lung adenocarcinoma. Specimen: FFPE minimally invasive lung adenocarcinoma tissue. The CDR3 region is CASTMDRGGEKLFF. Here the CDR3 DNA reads TGTGCCAGCACTATGGACAGGGGGGGCGAAAAACTGTTTTTT.